This T cell receptor beta chain was obtained from a study of blood T cell repertoires in COVID-19 (dated by TCRdb to between 2020 and 2021). Regarding the research as a whole: Collaborator samples came from the United States, Italy and Spain and covered acute and convalescent phases of COVID-19. Deeply sampled blood TCRbeta repertoires from subjects exposed to, actively infected with, or recovered from COVID-19 were included in the dataset. Samples came from the ongoing ImmuneRACE study (first 160 participants) plus 1,254 subjects from 6 global collaborators. A de-identified subject ID, COVID-19 status, age in years and sex were almost always included in the sample metadata. The repertoires were released in a freely available public database meant as a resource for research on the immune response to SARS-CoV-2. HLA class I and class II types, where available, came from metadata supplied by the sample provider rather than from assay-based typing. The prospective study material was composed of cDNA or gDNA derived from T cells, B-cell-depleted T cells, or PBMCs.

What the authors observed across the whole study: The quantity of clinical and demographic metadata differed by source and by participant and was supplied without curation.

TCRbeta CDR3 regions were amplified from genomic DNA by means of the immunoSEQ Assay, a bias-controlled multiplex PCR. For the original study's pipeline: The number of nucleated cells in each sample was estimated from the amplification of reference gene primers within the assay. To quantify the absolute abundance of each unique TCRbeta CDR3 rearrangement, sequence reads were collapsed and filtered. For each sample, productive Simpson clonality was calculated as the square root of Simpson's diversity index across productive rearrangements. The immuneACCESS repertoire file appears here via TCRdb, limited to in-frame rearrangements. These files lack a portion of the clones; in checked studies, under half of the deficit traces to unresolved V genes, and the cause of the others is not known. V and J calls and clone size follow that table, whereas D and trimming were derived from the DNA. The sample has 200,000 to 250,000 clones on record, approximately 80% of them singletons. Roughly 5.3% of the sample belongs to the ten largest clones.

Samples from volunteer blood donors who had recovered from COVID-19 were contributed by a second Seattle source. The collaborating institutions used their own protocols to collect whole blood in K2EDTA tubes. For TCRbeta analysis, collaborator samples were shipped as frozen whole blood, as isolated PBMCs, or as DNA extracted from either sample type. As for this clone: Its antigen is unknown. Base quality data are lacking; no much larger clone is found one base away.

CDR1 is given as MNHNY and CDR2 as SVGAGI, both from the germline V gene (reference sequence). Counted from cysteine to phenylalanine, this CDR3 has 14 amino acids. Of all the DNA, just the CDR3 is kept, 42 bases in frame from base 1. The junction shows trimming of 3 bases on V and 3 bases on J, plus 11 bases between the germline ends. The specimen was peripheral blood. This receptor was obtained from a woman in her sixties who had recovered from COVID-19. The rearranged chain carries TRBV6-6 and TRBJ1-1; a tentative D call is TRBD1 (6 bases match). The CDR3 is CASSYTGQYTEAFF. The sequence in DNA is TGTGCCAGCAGTTATACCGGACAGTACACTGAAGCTTTCTTT.